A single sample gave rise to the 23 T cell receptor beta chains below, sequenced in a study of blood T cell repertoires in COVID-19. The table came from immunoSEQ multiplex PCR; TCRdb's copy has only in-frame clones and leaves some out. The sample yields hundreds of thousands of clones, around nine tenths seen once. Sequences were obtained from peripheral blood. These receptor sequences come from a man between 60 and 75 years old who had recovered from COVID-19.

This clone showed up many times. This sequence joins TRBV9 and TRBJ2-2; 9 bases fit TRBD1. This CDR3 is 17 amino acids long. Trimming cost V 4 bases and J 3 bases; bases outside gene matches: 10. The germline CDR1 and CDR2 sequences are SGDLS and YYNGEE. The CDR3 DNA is TGTGCCAGCAGCCCCATACAACAGGGGGCCTACACCGGGGAGCTGTTTTTT. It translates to CASSPIQQGAYTGELFF.

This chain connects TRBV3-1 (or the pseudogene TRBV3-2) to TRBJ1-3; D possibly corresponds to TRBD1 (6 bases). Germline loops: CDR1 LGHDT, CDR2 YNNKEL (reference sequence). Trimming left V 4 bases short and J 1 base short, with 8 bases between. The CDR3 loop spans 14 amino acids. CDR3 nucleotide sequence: TGTGCCAGCAGCCTAGGGGGTTCTGGAAACACCATATATTTT. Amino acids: CASSLGGSGNTIYF.

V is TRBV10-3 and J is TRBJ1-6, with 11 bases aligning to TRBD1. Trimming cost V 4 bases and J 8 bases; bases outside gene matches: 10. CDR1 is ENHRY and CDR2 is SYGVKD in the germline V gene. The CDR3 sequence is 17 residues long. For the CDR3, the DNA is TGTGCCATCAGTGGGGGGTCCGGGACAGGGGGATATTCACCCCTCCACTTT. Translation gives CAISGGSGTGGYSPLHF.

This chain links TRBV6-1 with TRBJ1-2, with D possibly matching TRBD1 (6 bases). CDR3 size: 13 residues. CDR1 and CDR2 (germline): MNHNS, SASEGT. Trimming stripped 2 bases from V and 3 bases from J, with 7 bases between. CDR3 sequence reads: CASSESGDYGYTF. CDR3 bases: TGTGCCAGCAGTGAATCAGGGGACTATGGCTACACCTTC.

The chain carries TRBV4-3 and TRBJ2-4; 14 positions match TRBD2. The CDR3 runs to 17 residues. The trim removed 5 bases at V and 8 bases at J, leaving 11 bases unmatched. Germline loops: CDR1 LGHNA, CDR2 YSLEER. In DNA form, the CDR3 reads TGCGCCAGCAGCGATCCCGGGACTAGCGGGGGAGAGTACATTCAGTACTTC. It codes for CASSDPGTSGGEYIQYF.

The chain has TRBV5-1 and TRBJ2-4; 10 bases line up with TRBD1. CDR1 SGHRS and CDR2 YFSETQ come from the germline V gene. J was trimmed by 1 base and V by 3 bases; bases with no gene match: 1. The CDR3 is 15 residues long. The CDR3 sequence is CASSWGQGAKNIQYF. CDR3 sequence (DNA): TGCGCCAGCAGCTGGGGACAGGGGGCCAAAAACATTCAGTACTTC. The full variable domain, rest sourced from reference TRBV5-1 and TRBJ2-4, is KAGVTQTPRYLIKTRGQQVTLSCSPISGHRSVSWYQQTPGQGLQFLFEYFSETQRNKGNFPGRFSGRQFSNSRSEMNVSTLELGDSALYLCASSWGQGAKNIQYFGAGTRLSVL.

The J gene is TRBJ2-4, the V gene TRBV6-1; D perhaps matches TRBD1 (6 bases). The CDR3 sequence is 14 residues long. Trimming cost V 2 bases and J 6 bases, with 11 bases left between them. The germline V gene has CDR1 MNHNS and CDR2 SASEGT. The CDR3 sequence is CASSELTGSNIQYF. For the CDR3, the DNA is TGTGCCAGCAGTGAACTTACAGGGTCAAACATTCAGTACTTC.

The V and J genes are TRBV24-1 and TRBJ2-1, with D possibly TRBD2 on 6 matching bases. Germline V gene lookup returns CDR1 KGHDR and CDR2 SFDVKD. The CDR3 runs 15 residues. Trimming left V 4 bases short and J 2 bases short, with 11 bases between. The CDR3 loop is CATSDSGGPYNEQFF. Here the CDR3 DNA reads TGTGCCACCAGTGACTCCGGGGGACCCTACAATGAGCAGTTCTTC.

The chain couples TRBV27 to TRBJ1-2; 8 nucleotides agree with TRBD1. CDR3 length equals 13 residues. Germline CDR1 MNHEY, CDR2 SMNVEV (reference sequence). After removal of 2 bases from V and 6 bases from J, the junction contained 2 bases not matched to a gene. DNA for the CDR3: TGTGCCAGCAGTTTAACGACAGGGGATGGCTACACCTTC. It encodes CASSLTTGDGYTF.

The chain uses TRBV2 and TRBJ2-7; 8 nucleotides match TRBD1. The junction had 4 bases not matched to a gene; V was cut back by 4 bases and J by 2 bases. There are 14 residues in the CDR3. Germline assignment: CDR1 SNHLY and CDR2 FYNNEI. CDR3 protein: CASSADRGAYEQYF. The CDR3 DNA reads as TGTGCCAGCAGTGCCGACAGGGGTGCCTACGAGCAGTACTTC.

The DNA for the CDR3 is TGTGCCAGCAGCTTACTGGGGCGGGAGAAAGAGACCCAGTACTTC. Translated, it gives CASSLLGREKETQYF. This chain connects TRBV7-2 to TRBJ2-5; 7 bases are a match to TRBD2. This CDR3 region has 15 residues. Trimming at V came to 2 bases and at J to 3 bases, leaving 6 bases not matched to a gene. Germline V gives CDR1 SGHTA, CDR2 FQGNSA.

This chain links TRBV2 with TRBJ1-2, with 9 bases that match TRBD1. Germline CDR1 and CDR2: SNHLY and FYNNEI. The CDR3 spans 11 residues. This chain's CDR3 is CAGTGTYGYTF. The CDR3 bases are TGTGCAGGGACAGGGACCTATGGCTACACCTTC.

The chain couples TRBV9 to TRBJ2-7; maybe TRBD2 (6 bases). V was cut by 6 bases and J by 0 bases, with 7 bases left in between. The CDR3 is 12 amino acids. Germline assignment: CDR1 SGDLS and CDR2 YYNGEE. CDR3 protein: CASNGGSYEQYF. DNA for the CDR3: TGTGCCAGCAACGGGGGCTCCTACGAGCAGTACTTC.

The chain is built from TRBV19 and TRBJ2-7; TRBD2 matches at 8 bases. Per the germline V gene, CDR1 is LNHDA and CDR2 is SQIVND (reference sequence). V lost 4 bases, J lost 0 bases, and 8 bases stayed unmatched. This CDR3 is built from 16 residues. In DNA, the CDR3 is TGTGCCAGTAGTACTCAACTAGCGGCCTACTCCTACGAGCAGTACTTC. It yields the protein CASSTQLAAYSYEQYF.

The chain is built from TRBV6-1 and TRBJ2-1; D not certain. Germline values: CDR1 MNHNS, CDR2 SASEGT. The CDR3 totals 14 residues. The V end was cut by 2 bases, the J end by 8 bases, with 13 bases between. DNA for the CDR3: TGTGCCAGCAGTGAATCTTACTCCATCCATGAGCAGTTCTTC. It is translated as CASSESYSIHEQFF.

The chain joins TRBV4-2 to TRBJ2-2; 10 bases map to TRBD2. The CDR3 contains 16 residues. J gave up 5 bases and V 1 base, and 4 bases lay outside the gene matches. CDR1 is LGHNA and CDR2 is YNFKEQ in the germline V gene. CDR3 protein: CASSQALAGDTGELFF. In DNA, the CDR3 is TGTGCCAGCAGCCAAGCCCTAGCGGGGGATACCGGGGAGCTGTTTTTT.

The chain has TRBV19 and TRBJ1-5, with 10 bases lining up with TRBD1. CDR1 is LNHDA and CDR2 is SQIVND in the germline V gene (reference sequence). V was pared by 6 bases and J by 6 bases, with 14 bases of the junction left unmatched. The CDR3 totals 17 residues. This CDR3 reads CASRPPGGQGSGQPQHF. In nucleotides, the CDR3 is TGTGCCAGTAGACCTCCAGGGGGACAGGGGTCCGGTCAGCCCCAGCATTTT.

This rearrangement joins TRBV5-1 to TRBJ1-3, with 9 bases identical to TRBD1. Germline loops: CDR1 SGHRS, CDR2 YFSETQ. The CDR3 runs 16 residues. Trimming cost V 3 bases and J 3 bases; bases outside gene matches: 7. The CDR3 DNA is TGCGCCAGCAGCTCCACAGGGGGCGCGGGTGGAAACACCATATATTTT. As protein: CASSSTGGAGGNTIYF.

The DNA for the CDR3 is TGTGCCAGCTCACCCTCTATGACAGGGACGATGAACACTGAAGCTTTCTTT. Protein: CASSPSMTGTMNTEAFF. The chain joins TRBV18 to TRBJ1-1; 7 nucleotides match TRBD1. The CDR3 length is 17 residues. With 3 bases clipped from V and 0 bases from J, the junction kept 10 bases outside the gene matches. Germline CDR1 is KGHSH and CDR2 is LQKENI. Together with reference TRBV18 and TRBJ1-1, the CDR3 gives the full variable domain: NAGVMQNPRHLVRRRGQEARLRCSPMKGHSHVYWYRQLPEEGLKFMVYLQKENIIDESGMPKERFSAEFPKEGPSILRIQQVVRGDSAAYFCASSPSMTGTMNTEAFFGQGTRLTVV.

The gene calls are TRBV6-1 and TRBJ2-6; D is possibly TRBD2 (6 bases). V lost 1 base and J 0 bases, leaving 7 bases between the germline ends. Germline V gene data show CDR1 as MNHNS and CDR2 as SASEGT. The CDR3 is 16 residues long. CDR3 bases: TGTGCCAGCAGTGAAGGGAGGGGCTCTGGGGCCAACGTCCTGACTTTC. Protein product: CASSEGRGSGANVLTF.

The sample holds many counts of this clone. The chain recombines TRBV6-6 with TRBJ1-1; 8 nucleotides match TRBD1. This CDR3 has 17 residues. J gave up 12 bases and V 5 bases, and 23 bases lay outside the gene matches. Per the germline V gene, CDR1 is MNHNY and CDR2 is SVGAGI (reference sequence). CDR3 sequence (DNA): TGTGCCAGCAGTCCGCAGGGGGCTCAAATGTCGGTGTCTGCGACTTTCTTT. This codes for CASSPQGAQMSVSATFF.

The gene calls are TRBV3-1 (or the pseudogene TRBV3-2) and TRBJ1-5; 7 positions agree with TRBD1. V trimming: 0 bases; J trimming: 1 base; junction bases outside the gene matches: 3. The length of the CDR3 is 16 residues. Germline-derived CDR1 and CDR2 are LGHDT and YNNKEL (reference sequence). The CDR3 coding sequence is TGTGCCAGCAGCCAAGATCACAGGGGAAGCAATCAGCCCCAGCATTTT. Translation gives CASSQDHRGSNQPQHF.

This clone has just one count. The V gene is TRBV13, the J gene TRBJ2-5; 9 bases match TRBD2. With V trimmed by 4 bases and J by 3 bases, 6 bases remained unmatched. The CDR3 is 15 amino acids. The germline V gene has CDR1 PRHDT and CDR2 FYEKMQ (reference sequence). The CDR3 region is CASSSNRLAEETQYF. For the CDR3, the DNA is TGTGCCAGCAGCTCAAACCGACTAGCGGAAGAGACCCAGTACTTC.